This T cell receptor beta chain was documented in a study of response to subunit inactivated influenza vaccine. This clonotype came up a few times. Each CDR3 protein is one row after TCRdb ran MiXCR on the RT-PCR reads. Of some 640,000 distinct CDR3 sequences detected, approximately 15% appear once; the ten largest clones hold around 7%. The receptor was derived from a man in his forties or fifties who received an inactivated influenza vaccine. The sequencing used PBMCs from blood, collected roughly 15 days before vaccination.

CDR3 protein: CASSWDLRANYGYTF. CDR3 DNA sequence: TGTGCCAGCAGCTGGGACCTCCGAGCTAACTATGGCTACACCTTC. The genes are TRBV7-2 and TRBJ1-2; D may be TRBD1 (5 bases). CDR3 length equals 15 residues. The germline V gene has CDR1 SGHTA and CDR2 FQGNSA. Trimming took off 4 bases at V and 0 bases at J, with 12 bases between the two ends.